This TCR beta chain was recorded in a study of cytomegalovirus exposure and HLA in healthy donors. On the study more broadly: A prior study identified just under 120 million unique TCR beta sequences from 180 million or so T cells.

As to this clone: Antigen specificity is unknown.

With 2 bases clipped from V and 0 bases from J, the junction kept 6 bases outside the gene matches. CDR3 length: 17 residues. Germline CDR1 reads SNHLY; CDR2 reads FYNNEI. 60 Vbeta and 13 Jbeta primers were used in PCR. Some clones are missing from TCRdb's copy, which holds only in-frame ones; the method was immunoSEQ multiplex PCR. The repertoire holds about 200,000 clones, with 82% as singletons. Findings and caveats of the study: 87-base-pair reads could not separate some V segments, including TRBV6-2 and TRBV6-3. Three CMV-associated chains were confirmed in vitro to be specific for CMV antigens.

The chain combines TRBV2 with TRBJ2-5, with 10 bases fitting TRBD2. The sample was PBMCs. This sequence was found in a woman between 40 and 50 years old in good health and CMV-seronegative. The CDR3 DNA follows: TGTGCCAGCAGTGAATTACTAGCGGGACTCTACCAAGAGACCCAGTACTTC. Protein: CASSELLAGLYQETQYF.